What follows describes a single T cell receptor (beta chain). Sequencing used immunoSEQ multiplex PCR; TCRdb keeps in-frame clones, though not all of them. The sample yields about 220,000 clones, around four fifths seen once. The data derive from a study of blood T cell repertoires in COVID-19. Looking at the study overall: In each case, the material was cDNA or gDNA derived from T cells, B-cell-depleted T cells, or PBMCs.

The CDR3 is 14 amino acids. Germline CDR1 SGHNT, CDR2 YYREEE (reference sequence). Trimming removed 6 bases at V and 8 bases at J, with 18 bases between. The V and J genes are TRBV5-4 and TRBJ2-1; D is ambiguous. The TCR was taken from a woman in her forties or fifties with acute or convalescent COVID-19. Sequenced: peripheral blood. CDR3 nucleotides: TGTGCCAGCATCAGAGTGTCGCCCGAGGATGAGCAGTTCTTC. Its translation is CASIRVSPEDEQFF.